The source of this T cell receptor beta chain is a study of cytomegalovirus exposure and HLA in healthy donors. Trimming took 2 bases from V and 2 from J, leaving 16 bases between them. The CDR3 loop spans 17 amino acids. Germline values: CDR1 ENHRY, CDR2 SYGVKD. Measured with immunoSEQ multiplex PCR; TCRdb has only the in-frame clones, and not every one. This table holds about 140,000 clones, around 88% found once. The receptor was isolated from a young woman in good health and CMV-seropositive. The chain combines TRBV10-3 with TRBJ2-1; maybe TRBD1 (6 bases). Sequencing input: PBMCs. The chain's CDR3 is CAISEPTLRTAYNEQFF. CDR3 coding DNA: TGTGCCATCAGTGAGCCGACTCTCAGGACAGCCTACAATGAGCAGTTCTTC.